The TCR beta chain under discussion was sequenced for a study of PD-1 blockade in classical Hodgkin lymphoma. All patients experienced relapse after autologous stem cell transplantation, and brentuximab vedotin exposure was variable. When best responses were assessed, they were complete response, partial response or progressive disease. The table came from immunoSEQ multiplex PCR; TCRdb's copy has only in-frame clones and leaves some out. The table shows about 46,000 clones, with over 70% occurring only once. Specimen: peripheral blood mononuclear cells (PBMCs), collected at baseline. The TCR sequence derives from a human donor with classical Hodgkin lymphoma.

The CDR3 sequence: CASSLGGALSYEQYF. The DNA for the CDR3 is TGCGCCAGCAGCTTAGGAGGGGCCCTCTCCTACGAGCAGTACTTC. The rearrangement links TRBV5-1 to TRBJ2-5, with D possibly being TRBD2 (6 bases). The tail of the sequence fits TRBJ2-7 better, so the J call may be wrong. The germline V gene has CDR1 SGHRS and CDR2 YFSETQ. CDR3 length equals 15 residues.